The TCR beta chain described here comes from a study of blood T cells in healthy people across ages. V lost 5 bases and J 4 bases, leaving 7 bases between the germline ends. CDR3 length: 12 residues. Germline assignment: CDR1 SGHAT and CDR2 FQNNGV. Then a second PCR, running roughly 6 to 11 cycles, was carried out with a sample-barcoded 5' primer and a J-beta primer mix. Each CDR3 protein is one row after TCRdb ran MiXCR on the 5' RACE reads. The sample holds some 1,000,000 distinct CDR3 sequences, about 23% seen once. This clonotype has just a few counts. The data also belong to a second study, concerning T cells of mothers and their children.

The source material was blood. This clonotype originated in a girl between 2 and 10 years old in good health. The chain links TRBV11-2 to TRBJ2-3; D is perhaps TRBD2 (5 bases). CDR3 DNA sequence: TGTGCCAGCAGCCGAGGGTCAGATACGCAGTATTTT. Its translation: CASSRGSDTQYF.